This T cell receptor beta chain was sequenced during a study of T-cell memory formation after mild COVID-19. This clonotype was seen a few times. Its antigen is as yet unknown. Overall study results and limits: Day 15 to 85 contractors were CD4/CD8 balanced; later expanders leaned CD4+.

Each CDR3 protein gets one entry after TCRdb re-called the 5' RACE reads with MiXCR. The sample comprises 560,000 or so distinct CDR3 sequences, approximately 15% of which are singletons, and around 7.8% rests with the top ten. Sequenced sample: PBMCs or a T cell subset sorted from them (not recorded which). The source of this sequence is an adult woman who had mild COVID-19 (a few samples of this study predate the infection). Cell type and time point are not known.

The DNA for the CDR3 is TGCGCCAGCAGCCAAGATATCGCAGCCCCAGCCTCCTACGAGCAGTACTTC. This encodes CASSQDIAAPASYEQYF. The V gene is TRBV4-1, the J gene TRBJ2-7, with unresolved D. CDR3 length: 17 amino acids. V lost 0 bases, J lost 0 bases, and 15 bases lay in between. Germline CDR1 is MGHRA and CDR2 is YSYEKL.